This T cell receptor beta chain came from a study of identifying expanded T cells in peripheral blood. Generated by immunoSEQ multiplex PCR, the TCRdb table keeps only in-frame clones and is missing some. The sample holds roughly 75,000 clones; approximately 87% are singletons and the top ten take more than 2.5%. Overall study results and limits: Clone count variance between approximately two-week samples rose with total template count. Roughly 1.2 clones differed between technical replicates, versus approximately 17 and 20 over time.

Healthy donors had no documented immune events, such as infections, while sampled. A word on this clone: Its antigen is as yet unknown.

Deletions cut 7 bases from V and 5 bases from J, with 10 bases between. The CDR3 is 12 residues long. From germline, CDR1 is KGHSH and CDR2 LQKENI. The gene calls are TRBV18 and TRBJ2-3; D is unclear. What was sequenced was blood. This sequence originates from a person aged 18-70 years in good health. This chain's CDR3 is CASCSSGDTQYF. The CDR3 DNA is TGTGCCAGCTGTTCCTCCGGAGATACGCAGTATTTT.